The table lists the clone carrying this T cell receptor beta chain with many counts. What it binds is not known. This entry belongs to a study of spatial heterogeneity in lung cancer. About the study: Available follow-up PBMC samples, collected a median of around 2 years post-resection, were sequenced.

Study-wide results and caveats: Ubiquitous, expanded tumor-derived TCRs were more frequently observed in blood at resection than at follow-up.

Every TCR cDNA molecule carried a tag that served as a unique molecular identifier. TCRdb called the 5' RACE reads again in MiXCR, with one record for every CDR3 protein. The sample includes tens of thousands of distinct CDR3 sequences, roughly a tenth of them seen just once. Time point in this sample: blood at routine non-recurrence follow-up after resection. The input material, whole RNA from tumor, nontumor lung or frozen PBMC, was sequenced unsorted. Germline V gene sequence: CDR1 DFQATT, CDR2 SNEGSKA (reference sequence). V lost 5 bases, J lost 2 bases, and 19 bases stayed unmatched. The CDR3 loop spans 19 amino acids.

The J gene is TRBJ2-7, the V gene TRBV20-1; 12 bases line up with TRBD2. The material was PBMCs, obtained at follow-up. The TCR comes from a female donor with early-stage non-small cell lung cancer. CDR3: CSADTSGGTSPSNTYEQYF. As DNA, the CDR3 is TGCAGTGCTGATACTAGCGGGGGGACCTCTCCATCAAATACCTACGAGCAGTACTTC.